The present TCR beta chain was sequenced within a study of cytotoxic CD8 clonotypes in ibrutinib-treated CLL. The study, taken as a whole, reports: Exceeding age-matched healthy donors, baseline clonality also tracked the counts of circulating CD8+ T cells.

CDR3 length equals 13 residues. Per the germline V gene, CDR1 is ENHRY and CDR2 is SYGVKD. Trimming removed 3 bases from V and 9 bases from J, with 11 bases in between. Clones were read by immunoSEQ multiplex PCR, and TCRdb kept only the in-frame ones, dropping some. The table lists approximately 280,000 clones, 76% of them singletons, with about 5% in the top ten. About this clone itself: Its antigen is not known.

The V and J genes are TRBV10-3 and TRBJ2-2; possibly TRBD1 for D (6 bases). The sample in question was PBMCs, obtained at disease progression, from a patient treated with ibrutinib. This receptor was identified in a human donor with chronic lymphocytic leukemia. CDR3 nucleotides: TGTGCCATCAGTGACCTGACAGGCTGGGAGCTGTTTTTT. This gives the protein CAISDLTGWELFF.